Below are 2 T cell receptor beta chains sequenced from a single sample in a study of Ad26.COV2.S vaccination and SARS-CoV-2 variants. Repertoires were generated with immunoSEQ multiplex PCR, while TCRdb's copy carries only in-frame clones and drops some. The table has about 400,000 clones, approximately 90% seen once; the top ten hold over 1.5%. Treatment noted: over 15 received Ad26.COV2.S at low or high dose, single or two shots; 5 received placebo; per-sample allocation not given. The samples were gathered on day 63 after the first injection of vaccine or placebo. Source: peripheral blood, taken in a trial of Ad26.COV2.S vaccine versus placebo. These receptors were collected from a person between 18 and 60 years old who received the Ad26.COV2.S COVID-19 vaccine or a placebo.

CDR3 in amino acids: CASSPSGRLNQPQHF. For the CDR3, the DNA is TGTGCCAGCTCTCCTTCGGGACGGCTTAATCAGCCCCAGCATTTT. J is TRBJ1-5 and V is TRBV6-5, with D tentatively TRBD1 (5 bases). The ends were cut back, 8 bases at V and 4 bases at J, with 18 bases in the middle. The CDR3 is 15 residues long. CDR1 and CDR2 from the germline V gene are MNHEY and SVGAGI.

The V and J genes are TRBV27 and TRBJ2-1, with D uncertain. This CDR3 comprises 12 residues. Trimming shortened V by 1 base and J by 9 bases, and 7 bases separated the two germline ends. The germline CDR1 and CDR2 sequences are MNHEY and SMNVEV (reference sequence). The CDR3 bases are TGTGCCAGCAGTTTATATGTTGGTGAGCAGTTCTTC. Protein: CASSLYVGEQFF.